This TCR beta chain was observed in a study of response to subunit inactivated influenza vaccine. Study results and caveats: Authors suggested few new T cells are recruited by each seasonal influenza vaccination.

This clonotype was picked up a small number of times. Its antigen is still unknown. MiXCR, run by TCRdb on the RT-PCR reads, gives a single entry per CDR3 protein. This table holds hundreds of thousands of distinct CDR3 sequences, around 8% found once. The V and J ends lost 0 bases and 2 bases respectively, with 10 bases between them. CDR1 and CDR2 from the germline V gene are MGHRA and YSYEKL. The CDR3 length is 15 residues. The rearrangement joins TRBV4-1 to TRBJ1-1; D is unresolved. This receptor was identified in a man aged 50 to 69 who received an inactivated influenza vaccine. The sequencing used PBMCs from blood, collected roughly 24 months after vaccination. The chain's CDR3 is CASSQELHGNTEAFF. The CDR3 DNA sequence: TGCGCCAGCAGCCAAGAGTTACATGGAAACACTGAAGCTTTCTTT.